This T cell receptor beta chain was identified during a study of cytomegalovirus exposure and HLA in healthy donors. The overall study: Approximately 190 million T cells yielded 120 million or so unique TCR beta sequences, as an earlier analysis found.

PCR used 60 Vbeta primers and 13 Jbeta primers. Sequencing used immunoSEQ multiplex PCR; TCRdb keeps in-frame clones, though not all of them. The sample holds about 120,000 clones, 60% to 85% seen once. Notes on the study in general: Later analysis found that TCR beta chains associated with HLA were more clonally expanded than other, equally common chains. Later on, an analysis tied around 17,000 TCR beta sequences to HLA alleles at 0.05 false discovery rate.

Healthy bone marrow donors made up the cohort. A word on this clone: The antigen remains undetermined.

The sample was PBMCs. The receptor was isolated from a man aged 30-40 years in good health and CMV-seronegative.

The CDR3 region has the DNA TGTGCCAGCAGCTACGGACAGGGAGAGTATGGGGGCTACACCTTC. Translated, it gives CASSYGQGEYGGYTF. The chain is built from TRBV28 and TRBJ1-2; TRBD1 matches 8 bases. This CDR3 has 15 amino acids. Looked up from germline, CDR1 is MDHEN and CDR2 is SYDVKM. Losses at the gene ends were 6 bases for V and 8 bases for J; bases not matched to a gene: 14.